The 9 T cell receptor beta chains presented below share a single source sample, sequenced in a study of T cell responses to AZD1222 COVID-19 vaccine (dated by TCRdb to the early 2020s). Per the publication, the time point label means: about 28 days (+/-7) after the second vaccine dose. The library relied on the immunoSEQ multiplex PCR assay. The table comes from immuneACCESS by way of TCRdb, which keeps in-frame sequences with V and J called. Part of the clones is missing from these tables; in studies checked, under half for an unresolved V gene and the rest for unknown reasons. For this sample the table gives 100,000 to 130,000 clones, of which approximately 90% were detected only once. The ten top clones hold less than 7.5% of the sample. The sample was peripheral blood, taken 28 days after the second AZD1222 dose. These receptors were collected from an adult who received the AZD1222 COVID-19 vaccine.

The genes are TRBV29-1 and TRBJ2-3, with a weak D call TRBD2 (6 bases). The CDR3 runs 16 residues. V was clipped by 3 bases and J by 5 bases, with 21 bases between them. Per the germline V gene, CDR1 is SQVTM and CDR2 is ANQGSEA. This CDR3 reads CSVEEFWLASGDTQYF. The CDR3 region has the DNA TGCAGCGTTGAGGAGTTTTGGCTAGCGAGCGGAGATACGCAGTATTTT.

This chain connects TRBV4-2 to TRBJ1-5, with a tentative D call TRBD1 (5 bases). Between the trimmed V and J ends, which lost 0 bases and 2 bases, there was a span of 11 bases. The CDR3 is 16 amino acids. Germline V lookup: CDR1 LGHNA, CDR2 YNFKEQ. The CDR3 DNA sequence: TGTGCCAGCAGCCAAGATCTCAGGGTAGGCAATCAGCCCCAGCATTTT. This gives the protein CASSQDLRVGNQPQHF.

The CDR3 sequence: CAWSGPEQFF. CDR3 DNA: TGTGCCTGGAGTGGACCTGAGCAGTTCTTC. V gene TRBV30 combines with J gene TRBJ2-1, with D hard to call. V was cut by 1 base and J by 9 bases, with 4 bases left in between. Germline V gene sequence: CDR1 GTSNPN, CDR2 SVGIG (reference sequence). The CDR3 contains 10 residues.

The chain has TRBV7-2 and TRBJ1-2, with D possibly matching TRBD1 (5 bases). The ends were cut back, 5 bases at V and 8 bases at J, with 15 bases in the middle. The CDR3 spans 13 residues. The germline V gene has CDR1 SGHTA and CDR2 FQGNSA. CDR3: CASSPGGGRGYTF. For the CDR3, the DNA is TGTGCCAGCAGCCCGGGGGGGGGTAGAGGCTACACCTTC.

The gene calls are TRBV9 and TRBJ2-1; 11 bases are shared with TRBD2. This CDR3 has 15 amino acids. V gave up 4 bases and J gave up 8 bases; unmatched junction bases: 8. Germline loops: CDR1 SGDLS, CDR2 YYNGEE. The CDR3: CASSRSGTSGDEQFF. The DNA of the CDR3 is TGTGCCAGCAGCCGATCCGGGACTAGCGGAGATGAGCAGTTCTTC.

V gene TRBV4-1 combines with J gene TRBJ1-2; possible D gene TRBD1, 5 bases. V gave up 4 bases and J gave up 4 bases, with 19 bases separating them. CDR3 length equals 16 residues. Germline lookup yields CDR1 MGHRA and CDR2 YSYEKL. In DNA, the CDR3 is TGCGCCAGCAGCCTTCTCAGCCCGGGGGAGAGCTATGGCTACACCTTC. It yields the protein CASSLLSPGESYGYTF.

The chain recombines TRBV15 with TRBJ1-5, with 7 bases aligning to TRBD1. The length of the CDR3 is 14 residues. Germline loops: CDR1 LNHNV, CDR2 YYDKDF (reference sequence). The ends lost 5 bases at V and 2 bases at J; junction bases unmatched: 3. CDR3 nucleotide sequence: TGTGCCACCAGCCACAGGGGCGGCAATCAGCCCCAGCATTTT. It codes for CATSHRGGNQPQHF.

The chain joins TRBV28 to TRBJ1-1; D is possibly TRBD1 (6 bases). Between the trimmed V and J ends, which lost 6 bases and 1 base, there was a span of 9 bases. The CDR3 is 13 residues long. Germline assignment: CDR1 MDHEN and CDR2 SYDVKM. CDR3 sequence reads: CASSRTENTEAFF. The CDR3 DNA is TGTGCCAGCAGCCGGACAGAGAACACTGAAGCTTTCTTT.

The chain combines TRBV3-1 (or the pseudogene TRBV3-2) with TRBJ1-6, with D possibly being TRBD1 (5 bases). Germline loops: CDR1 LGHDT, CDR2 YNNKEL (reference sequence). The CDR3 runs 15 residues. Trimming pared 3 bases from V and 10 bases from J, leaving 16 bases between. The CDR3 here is CASSHLVIGASPLHF. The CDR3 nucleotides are TGTGCCAGCAGCCACCTGGTGATTGGGGCCTCACCCCTCCACTTT.